The clone carrying this TCR beta chain appeared once. Its specificity is not known. The entry originates in a study of T cell responses to AZD1222 COVID-19 vaccine. Study-wide points: Nearly half of spike-specific TCRs reportedly go after variant regions that carry no mutations. White British ancestry dominated among donors, who included more females, and clonal diversity was possibly underestimated.

Assay used: immunoSEQ multiplex PCR; TCRdb lists only in-frame clones, some missing. The sample has around 84,000 clones, about 85% seen once. The germline V gene has CDR1 LNHDA and CDR2 SQIVND (reference sequence). CDR3 length: 14 amino acids. Trimming pared 3 bases from V and 8 bases from J, leaving 16 bases between. The sequenced sample was peripheral blood, obtained on day 0 of AZD1222 vaccination. The chain couples TRBV19 to TRBJ1-2; D might be TRBD1 (5 bases). This receptor was identified in an adult in good health. CDR3: CASSIFRDVEGYTF. DNA for the CDR3: TGTGCCAGTAGTATTTTCCGGGACGTGGAAGGCTACACCTTC.